This T cell receptor (beta chain) was identified in a study of blood T cell repertoires in COVID-19. Study summary: From the United States, Italy and Spain came samples of acute and convalescent COVID-19.

This CDR3 is 15 amino acids long. V was trimmed by 2 bases and J by 1 base, leaving 11 bases between them. The V gene's germline CDR1 is MDHEN and CDR2 SYDVKM. Libraries were prepared by immunoSEQ multiplex PCR; TCRdb keeps only in-frame clonotypes and omits some of them. The table has roughly 440,000 clones, 88% seen once. Seattle's cohort entered during active infection and was followed longitudinally. The J gene is TRBJ1-1, the V gene TRBV28, with a tentative D call TRBD1 (6 bases). This sequence originates from a woman aged 45-60 years with COVID-19, enrolled during active disease. What was sequenced was peripheral blood. The CDR3, as DNA: TGTGCCAGCAGTTTAGGTGGACAGTCGAACACTGAAGCTTTCTTT. Its translation: CASSLGGQSNTEAFF.